A single sample gave rise to the 4 T cell receptor beta chains below, sequenced in a study of T cell responses to AZD1222 COVID-19 vaccine. The data were produced by immunoSEQ multiplex PCR, yet TCRdb's version contains in-frame clones alone and is incomplete. The sample includes some 120,000 clones, roughly nine tenths of them seen just once. Here the sequenced sample was peripheral blood, taken on day 0 of AZD1222 vaccination. These receptors were obtained from an adult in good health.

The chain has TRBV11-2 and TRBJ1-6, with a possible D match to TRBD1 (5 bases). V was cut by 2 bases and J by 5 bases, with 16 bases left in between. CDR3 size: 17 residues. Germline lookup yields CDR1 SGHAT and CDR2 FQNNGV. The CDR3 coding sequence is TGTGCCAGCAGCTTACATGGGGCGCTTTGGAATAATTCACCCCTCCACTTT. This gives the protein CASSLHGALWNNSPLHF.

The chain is built from TRBV18 and TRBJ2-1; 11 nucleotides align to TRBD1. J gave up 9 bases and V 3 bases, and 4 bases lay outside the gene matches. Germline V gene sequence: CDR1 KGHSH, CDR2 LQKENI. The CDR3 totals 14 residues. The CDR3 coding sequence is TGTGCCAGCTCACCGGGACAGGGGGTTCGTGAGCAGTTCTTC. This gives the protein CASSPGQGVREQFF.

The table lists this clone with a few counts. This sequence joins TRBV28 and TRBJ1-1; D is perhaps TRBD1 (5 bases). The CDR3 loop spans 12 amino acids. Germline CDR1 and CDR2: MDHEN and SYDVKM. The V and J ends lost 3 bases and 8 bases respectively, with 10 bases between them. CDR3 nucleotide sequence: TGTGCCAGCAGTTTCCAGACAGCCGAAGCTTTCTTT. Protein sequence: CASSFQTAEAFF.

This chain links TRBV6-2 or TRBV6-3 with TRBJ2-1; D remains ambiguous. CDR3 size: 12 residues. Trimming left V 2 bases short and J 5 bases short, with 4 bases between. The germline V gene encodes CDR1 MNHEY and CDR2 SVGEGT. CDR3 in amino acids: CASSYPDNEQFF. Here the CDR3 DNA reads TGTGCCAGCAGTTACCCCGACAATGAGCAGTTCTTC.